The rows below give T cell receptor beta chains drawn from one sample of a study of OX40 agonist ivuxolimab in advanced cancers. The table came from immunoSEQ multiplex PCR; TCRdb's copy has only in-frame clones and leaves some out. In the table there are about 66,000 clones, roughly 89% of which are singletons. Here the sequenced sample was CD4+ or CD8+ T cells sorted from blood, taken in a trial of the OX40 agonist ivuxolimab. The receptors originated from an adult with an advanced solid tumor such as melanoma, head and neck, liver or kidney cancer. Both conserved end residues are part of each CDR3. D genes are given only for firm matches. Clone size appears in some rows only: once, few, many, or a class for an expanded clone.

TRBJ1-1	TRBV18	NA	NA	TGTGCCAGCTCACCACCGCTCGGGCGGGACACTGAAGCTTTCTTT	CASSPPLGRDTEAFF
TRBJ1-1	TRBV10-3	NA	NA	TGTGCCATCAGTGGGGGGAACAGCCGGACTGAAGCTTTCTTT	CAISGGNSRTEAFF
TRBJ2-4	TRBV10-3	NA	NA	TGTGCCATCAGTGAGTCGGGGATAGGAAACATTCAGTACTTC	CAISESGIGNIQYF
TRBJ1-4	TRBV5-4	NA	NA	TGTGCCAGCAGCCCTTCAGGGACGGTAAATGAAAAACTGTTTTTT	CASSPSGTVNEKLFF
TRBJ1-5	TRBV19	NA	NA	TGTGCCAGTAGTATTCTGGGGGTTAGCAATCAGCCCCAGCATTTT	CASSILGVSNQPQHF
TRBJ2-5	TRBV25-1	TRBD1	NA	TGTGCCAGCAGTGAGGCGGGGACAGGGGAAGAGACCCAGTACTTC	CASSEAGTGEETQYF
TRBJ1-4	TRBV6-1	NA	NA	TGTGCCAGCAGTGAACAGGGAACGGGAGAACTGTTTTTT	CASSEQGTGELFF
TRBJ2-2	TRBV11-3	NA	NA	TGTGCCAGCAGCTGGGTGAACACCGGGGAGCTGTTTTTT	CASSWVNTGELFF
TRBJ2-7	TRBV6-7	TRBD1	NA	TGTGCCAGCAGTTCACCGGGACAGGGGTACGAGCAGTACTTC	CASSSPGQGYEQYF
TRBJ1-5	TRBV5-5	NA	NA	TGTGCCAGCAGCCTTAGCGAACGCAATCAGCCCCAGCATTTT	CASSLSERNQPQHF
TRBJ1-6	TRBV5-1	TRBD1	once	TGCGCCAGCAGCCTGGGGACAGGGAATTCACCCCTCCACTTT	CASSLGTGNSPLHF
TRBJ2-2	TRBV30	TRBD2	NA	TGTGCCTGGAAACGGGGGGTTTACACCGGGGAGCTGTTTTTT	CAWKRGVYTGELFF
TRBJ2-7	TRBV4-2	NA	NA	TGTGCCAGCAGTCGAGTTCCAGGGGATCGCGGCGAGCAGTACTTC	CASSRVPGDRGEQYF
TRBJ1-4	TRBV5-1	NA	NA	TGCGCCAGCAGCGATTTACAGGGAAGAGAAAAACTGTTTTTT	CASSDLQGREKLFF
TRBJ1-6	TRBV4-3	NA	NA	TGCGCCAGCAGCCAACCACCCTCACCCCTCCACTTT	CASSQPPSPLHF
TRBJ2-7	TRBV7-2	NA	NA	TGTGCCAGCAGCTTGGAGGGATCTTCCTACGAGCAGTACTTC	CASSLEGSSYEQYF
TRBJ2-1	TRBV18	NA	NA	TGTGCCAGCTCACTTATCGGGCCAGACTACAATGAGCAGTTCTTC	CASSLIGPDYNEQFF
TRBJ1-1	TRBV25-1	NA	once	TGTGCCAGCACCGACGCCAGGGTGGTGAACACTGAAGCTTTCTTT	CASTDARVVNTEAFF
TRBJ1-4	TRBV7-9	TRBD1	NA	TGTGCCAGCAGCCAAGCCCGCCGATCCGGGACAGGGTCTAATGAAAAACTGTTTTTT	CASSQARRSGTGSNEKLFF
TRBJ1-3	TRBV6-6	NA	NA	TGTGCCAGCAGTACCCCCGGGACGGACACCATATATTTT	CASSTPGTDTIYF
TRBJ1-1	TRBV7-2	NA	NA	TGTGTCACGACAGAGAACACTGAAGCTTTCTTT	CVTTENTEAFF
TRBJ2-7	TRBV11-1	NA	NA	TGTGCCAGCAGCTTAGCGAGACAGGACTACTACGAGCAGTACTTC	CASSLARQDYYEQYF
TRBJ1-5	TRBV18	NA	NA	TGTGCCAGCTCACCACAGGCCCCGGCGAGCAATCAGCCCCAGCATTTT	CASSPQAPASNQPQHF
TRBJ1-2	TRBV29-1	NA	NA	TGCAGCGTTGTAATACAGGGCGGGGGATATGGCTACACCTTC	CSVVIQGGGYGYTF
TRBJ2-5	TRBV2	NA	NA	TGTGCCAGCAGTGAGTCTAGGGGCCAAGAGACCCAGTACTTC	CASSESRGQETQYF
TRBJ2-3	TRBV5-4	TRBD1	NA	TGTGCCAGCAGCTTTGGACAGGAGATAGATACGCAGTATTTT	CASSFGQEIDTQYF